This T cell receptor beta chain was documented in a study of blood T cell repertoires in COVID-19 (TCRdb year 2020). In terms of the full investigation: Samples covering the acute and convalescent phases of COVID-19 were provided by collaborators in the United States, Italy and Spain. The prospective study material was composed of cDNA or gDNA derived from T cells, B-cell-depleted T cells, or PBMCs. The dataset comprised deeply sampled blood TCRbeta repertoires from subjects exposed to, actively infected with, or recovered from COVID-19. The repertoires were released in a freely available public database meant as a resource for research on the immune response to SARS-CoV-2. Samples were obtained from the ongoing ImmuneRACE study (first 160 participants) and from about 1,300 subjects provided by 6 global collaborators. The sample metadata nearly always contained a de-identified subject ID, COVID-19 status, age in years and sex. Where available, HLA class I and class II types were taken from metadata supplied by the sample provider and were not determined by assay-based typing.

Comment on this clone: What this receptor recognizes is not known. The record has no base qualities; no much larger clone is one base away.

CDR1 and CDR2 were assigned from the germline V gene (reference sequence) as LNHNV and YYDKDF. Counted from cysteine to phenylalanine, this CDR3 has 15 amino acids. Here the CDR3 DNA is all that survives: 45 bases in frame from base 1. V is reduced by 5 bases and J by 2 bases, leaving a spacing of 13 bases between them. TCRbeta CDR3 regions were amplified from genomic DNA by means of the immunoSEQ Assay, a bias-controlled multiplex PCR. The authors processed their data as follows. The number of nucleated cells in each sample was estimated by amplification of reference gene primers within the assay. To quantify the absolute abundance of each unique TCRbeta CDR3 rearrangement, sequence reads were collapsed and filtered. For each sample, productive Simpson clonality was calculated as the square root of Simpson's diversity index across productive rearrangements. TCRdb carries this immuneACCESS record with in-frame sequences only. Its versions omit some clonotypes, under half of them owing to an unresolved V gene in the studies checked, with the rest unexplained. That table gives V, J and clone size, and the DNA gave D and trimming. The sample has approximately 170,000 clones on record, around 83% of them singletons. Jointly, the top ten make up around 20% of the sample.

Another Seattle source contributed samples from volunteer blood donors who had recovered from COVID-19. Each collaborating institution followed its own protocols to collect whole blood in K2EDTA tubes. For TCRbeta analysis, collaborator samples were shipped as frozen whole blood, as isolated PBMCs, or as DNA extracted from either sample type. The full study reports these points: How much clinical and demographic metadata was included differed by source and by participant, and the metadata was provided uncurated.

What was sequenced was peripheral blood. This receptor was identified in a woman between 70 and 85 years old who had recovered from COVID-19. This receptor chain uses TRBV15 and TRBJ1-5; 5 matching bases give a weak D call of TRBD1. Read as DNA, the sequence is TGTGCCACCAGCCCGGGGGTTCAGCGCAATCAGCCCCAGCATTTT. It translates as CATSPGVQRNQPQHF.